This T cell receptor beta chain comes out of a study of blood T cell repertoires in COVID-19. In the study overall: Specimens from acute and convalescent COVID-19 originated in the United States, Italy and Spain. PBMCs, B-cell-depleted T cells, or T cells were the source of the cDNA or gDNA that made up the material.

Looked up from germline, CDR1 is SEHNR and CDR2 is FQNEAQ (reference sequence). The CDR3 has 13 residues. V dropped 5 bases and J dropped 3 bases, with 10 bases sitting between them. Original processing methods: Estimation of nucleated cell counts relied on the amplification of reference gene primers. Profiling relied on immunoSEQ multiplex PCR, and the TCRdb table lists in-frame clones only, not all of them. That table is the source of V, J and clone size, and D and trimming were worked out from the DNA. The repertoire holds more than 110,000 clones, with about four fifths as singletons. This receptor was obtained from a woman aged 55-69 years with acute or convalescent COVID-19. This sequence joins TRBV7-9 and TRBJ1-2, with D uncertain. Source material: peripheral blood. CDR3 in amino acids: CASSGQVDYGYTF. For the CDR3, the DNA is TGTGCCAGCAGCGGCCAGGTAGACTATGGCTACACCTTC.